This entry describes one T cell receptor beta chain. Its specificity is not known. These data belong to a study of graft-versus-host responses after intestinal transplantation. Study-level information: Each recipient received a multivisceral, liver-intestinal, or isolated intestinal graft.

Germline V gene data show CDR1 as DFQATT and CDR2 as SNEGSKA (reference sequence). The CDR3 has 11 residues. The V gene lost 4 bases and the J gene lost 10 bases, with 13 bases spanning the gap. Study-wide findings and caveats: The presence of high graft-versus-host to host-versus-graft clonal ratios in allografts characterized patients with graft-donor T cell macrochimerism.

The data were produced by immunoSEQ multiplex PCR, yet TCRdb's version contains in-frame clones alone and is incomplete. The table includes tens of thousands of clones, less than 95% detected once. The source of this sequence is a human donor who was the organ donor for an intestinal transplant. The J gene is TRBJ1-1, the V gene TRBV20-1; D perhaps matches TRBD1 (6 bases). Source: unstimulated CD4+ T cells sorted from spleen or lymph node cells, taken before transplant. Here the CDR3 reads CSATDRNLAFF. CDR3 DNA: TGCAGTGCTACAGACAGGAATTTAGCTTTCTTT.